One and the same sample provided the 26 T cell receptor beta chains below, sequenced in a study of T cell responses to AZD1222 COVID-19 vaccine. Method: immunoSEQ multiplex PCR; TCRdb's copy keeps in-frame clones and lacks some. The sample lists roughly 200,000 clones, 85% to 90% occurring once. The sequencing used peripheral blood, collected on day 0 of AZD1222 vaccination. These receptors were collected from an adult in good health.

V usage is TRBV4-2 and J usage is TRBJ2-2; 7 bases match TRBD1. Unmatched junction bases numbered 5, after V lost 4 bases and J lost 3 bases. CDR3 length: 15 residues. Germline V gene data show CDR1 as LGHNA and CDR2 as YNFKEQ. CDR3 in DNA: TGTGCCAGCAGCCTCGGGACAGACGACACCGGGGAGCTGTTTTTT. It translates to CASSLGTDDTGELFF.

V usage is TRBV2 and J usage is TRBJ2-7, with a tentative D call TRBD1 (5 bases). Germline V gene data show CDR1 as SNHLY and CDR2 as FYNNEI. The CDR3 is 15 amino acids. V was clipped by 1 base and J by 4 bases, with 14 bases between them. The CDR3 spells CASSEEGLWNYEQYF. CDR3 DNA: TGTGCCAGCAGTGAAGAGGGGCTGTGGAATTACGAGCAGTACTTC.

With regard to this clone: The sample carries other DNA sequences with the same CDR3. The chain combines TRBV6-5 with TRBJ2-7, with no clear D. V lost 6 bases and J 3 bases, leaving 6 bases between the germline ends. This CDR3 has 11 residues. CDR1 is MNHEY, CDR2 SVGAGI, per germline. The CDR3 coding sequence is TGTGCCAGCAGCTCCCTCTACGAGCAGTACTTC. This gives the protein CASSSLYEQYF.

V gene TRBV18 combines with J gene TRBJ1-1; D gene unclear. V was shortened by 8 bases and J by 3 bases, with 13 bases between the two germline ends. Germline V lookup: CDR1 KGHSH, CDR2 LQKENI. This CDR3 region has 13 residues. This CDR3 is CASARVGDTEAFF. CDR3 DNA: TGTGCCAGCGCGCGGGTTGGGGACACTGAAGCTTTCTTT.

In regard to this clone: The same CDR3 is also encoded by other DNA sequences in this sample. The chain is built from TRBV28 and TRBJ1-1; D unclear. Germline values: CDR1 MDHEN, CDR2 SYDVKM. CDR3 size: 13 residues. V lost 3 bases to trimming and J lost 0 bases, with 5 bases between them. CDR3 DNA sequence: TGTGCCAGCAGTTTGCCAGTGAACACTGAAGCTTTCTTT. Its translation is CASSLPVNTEAFF.

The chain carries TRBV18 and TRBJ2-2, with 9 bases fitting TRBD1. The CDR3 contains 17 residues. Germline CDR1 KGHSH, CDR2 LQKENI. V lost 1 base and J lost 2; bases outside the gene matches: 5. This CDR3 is CASSPLGQGINTGELFF. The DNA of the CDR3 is TGTGCCAGCTCACCACTAGGACAGGGGATAAACACCGGGGAGCTGTTTTTT.

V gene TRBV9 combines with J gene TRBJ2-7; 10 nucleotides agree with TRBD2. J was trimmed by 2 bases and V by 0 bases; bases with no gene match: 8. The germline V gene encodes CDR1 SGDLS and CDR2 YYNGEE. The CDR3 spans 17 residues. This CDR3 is CASSVGGSGGYPYEQYF. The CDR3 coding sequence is TGTGCCAGCAGCGTAGGGGGTAGCGGGGGGTACCCCTACGAGCAGTACTTC. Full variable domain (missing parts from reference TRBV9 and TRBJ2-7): DSGVTQTPKHLITATGQRVTLRCSPRSGDLSVYWYQQSLDQGLQFLIQYYNGEERAKGNILERFSAQQFPDLHSELNLSSLELGDSALYFCASSVGGSGGYPYEQYFGPGTRLTVT.

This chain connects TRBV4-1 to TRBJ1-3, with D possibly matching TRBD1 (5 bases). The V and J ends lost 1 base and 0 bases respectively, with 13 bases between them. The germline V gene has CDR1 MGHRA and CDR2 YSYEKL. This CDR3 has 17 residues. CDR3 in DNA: TGCGCCAGCAGCCAAGGAGGGAGGGGCCGCTCTGGAAACACCATATATTTT. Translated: CASSQGGRGRSGNTIYF.

In DNA form, the CDR3 reads TGTGCCAGTACTAGCTCGAGCTCCTATAATTCACCCCTCCACTTT. Encoded protein: CASTSSSSYNSPLHF. The chain has TRBV19 and TRBJ1-6; D is unclear. Germline V gene lookup returns CDR1 LNHDA and CDR2 SQIVND (reference sequence). V shed 7 bases and J shed 0 bases, with 10 bases lying between them. CDR3 length equals 15 residues.

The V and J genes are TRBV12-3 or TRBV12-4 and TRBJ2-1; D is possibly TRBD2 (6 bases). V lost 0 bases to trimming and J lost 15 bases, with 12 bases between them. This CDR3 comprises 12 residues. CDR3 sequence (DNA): TGTGCCAGCAGTTTAGCGTTGGAGGGCGGGTTCTTC. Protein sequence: CASSLALEGGFF.

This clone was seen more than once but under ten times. The CDR3 loop is CASSQGESSGNTIYF. CDR3 DNA: TGCGCCAGCAGTCAAGGTGAGAGCTCTGGAAACACCATATATTTT. The chain recombines TRBV23-1 with TRBJ1-3; D call uncertain. TRBV23-1 is sorted into the ORF group, with uncertain function. The CDR3 length is 15 residues. The V gene lost 2 bases and the J gene lost 0 bases, with 8 bases spanning the gap.

In DNA, the CDR3 is TGTGCCAGCAGCTTTTTTTCCACCGGGGAGCTGTTTTTT. It yields the protein CASSFFSTGELFF. This chain connects TRBV5-4 to TRBJ2-2; D call uncertain. This CDR3 is built from 13 residues. CDR1 is SGHNT, CDR2 YYREEE, per germline (reference sequence). Deletions cut 2 bases from V and 4 bases from J, with 6 bases between.

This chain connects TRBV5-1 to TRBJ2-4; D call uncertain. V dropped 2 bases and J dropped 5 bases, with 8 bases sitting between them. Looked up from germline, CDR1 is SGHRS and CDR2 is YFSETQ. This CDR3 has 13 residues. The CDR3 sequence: CASSLVPENIQYF. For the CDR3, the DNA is TGCGCCAGCAGCTTAGTCCCTGAAAACATTCAGTACTTC. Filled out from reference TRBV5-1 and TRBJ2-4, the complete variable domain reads KAGVTQTPRYLIKTRGQQVTLSCSPISGHRSVSWYQQTPGQGLQFLFEYFSETQRNKGNFPGRFSGRQFSNSRSEMNVSTLELGDSALYLCASSLVPENIQYFGAGTRLSVL.

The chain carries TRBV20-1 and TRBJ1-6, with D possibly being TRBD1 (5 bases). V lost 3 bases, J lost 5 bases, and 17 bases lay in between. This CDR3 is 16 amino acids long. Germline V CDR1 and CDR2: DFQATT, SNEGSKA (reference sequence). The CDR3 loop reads CSASSGRGPNNSPLHF. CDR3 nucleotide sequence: TGCAGTGCTAGTTCAGGTCGGGGCCCGAATAATTCACCCCTCCACTTT.

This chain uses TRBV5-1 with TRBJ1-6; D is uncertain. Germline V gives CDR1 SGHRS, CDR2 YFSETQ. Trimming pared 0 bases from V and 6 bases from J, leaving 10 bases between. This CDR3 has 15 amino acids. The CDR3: CASSLEGPGNSPLHF. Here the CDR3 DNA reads TGCGCCAGCAGCTTGGAGGGTCCTGGTAATTCACCCCTCCACTTT.

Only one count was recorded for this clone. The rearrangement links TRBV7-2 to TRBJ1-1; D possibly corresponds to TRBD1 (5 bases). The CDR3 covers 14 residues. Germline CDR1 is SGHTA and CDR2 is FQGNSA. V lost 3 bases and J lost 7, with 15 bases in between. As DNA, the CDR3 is TGTGCCAGCAGCTTCCTGGACAATTGGGGTGAAGCTTTCTTT. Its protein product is CASSFLDNWGEAFF.

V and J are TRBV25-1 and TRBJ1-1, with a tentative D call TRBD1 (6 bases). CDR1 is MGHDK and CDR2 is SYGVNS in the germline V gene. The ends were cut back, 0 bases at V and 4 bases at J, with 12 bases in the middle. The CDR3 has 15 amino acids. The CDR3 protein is CASSEYGGAGTEAFF. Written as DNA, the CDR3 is TGTGCCAGCAGTGAATACGGGGGGGCGGGCACTGAAGCTTTCTTT.

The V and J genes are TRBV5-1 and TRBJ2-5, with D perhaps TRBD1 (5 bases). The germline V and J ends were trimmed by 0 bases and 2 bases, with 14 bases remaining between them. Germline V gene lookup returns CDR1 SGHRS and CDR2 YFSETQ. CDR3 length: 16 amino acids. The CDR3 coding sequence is TGCGCCAGCAGCTTGGGGGCAGGGTTCGATCAAGAGACCCAGTACTTC. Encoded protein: CASSLGAGFDQETQYF. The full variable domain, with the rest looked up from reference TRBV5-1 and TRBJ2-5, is KAGVTQTPRYLIKTRGQQVTLSCSPISGHRSVSWYQQTPGQGLQFLFEYFSETQRNKGNFPGRFSGRQFSNSRSEMNVSTLELGDSALYLCASSLGAGFDQETQYFGPGTRLLVL.

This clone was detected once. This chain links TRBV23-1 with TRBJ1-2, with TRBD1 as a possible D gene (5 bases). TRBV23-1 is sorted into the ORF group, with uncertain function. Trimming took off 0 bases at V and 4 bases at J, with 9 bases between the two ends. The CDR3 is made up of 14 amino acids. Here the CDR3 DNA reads TGCGCCAGCAGTCAATCGAGCAGGGTCTATGGCTACACCTTC. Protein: CASSQSSRVYGYTF.

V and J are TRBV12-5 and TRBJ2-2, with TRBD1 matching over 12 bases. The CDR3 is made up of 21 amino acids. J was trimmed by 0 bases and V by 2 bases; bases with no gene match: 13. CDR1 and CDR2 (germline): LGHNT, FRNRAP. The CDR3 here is CASGLLRDRGLLWANTGELFF. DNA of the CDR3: TGTGCTAGTGGTTTGCTCCGGGACAGGGGGCTTCTCTGGGCGAACACCGGGGAGCTGTTTTTT.

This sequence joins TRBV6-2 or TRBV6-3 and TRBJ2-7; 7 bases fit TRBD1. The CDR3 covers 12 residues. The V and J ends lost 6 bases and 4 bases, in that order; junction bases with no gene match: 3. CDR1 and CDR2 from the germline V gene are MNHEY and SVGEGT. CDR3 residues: CASSDRVYEQYF. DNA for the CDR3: TGTGCCAGCAGCGACAGGGTATACGAGCAGTACTTC.

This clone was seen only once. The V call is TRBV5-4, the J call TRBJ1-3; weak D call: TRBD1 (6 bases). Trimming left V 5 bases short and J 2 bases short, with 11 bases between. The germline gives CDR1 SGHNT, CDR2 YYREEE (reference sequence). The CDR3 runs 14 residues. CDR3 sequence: CASREQGPGNTIYF. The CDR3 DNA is TGTGCCAGCAGGGAACAGGGACCTGGAAACACCATATATTTT.

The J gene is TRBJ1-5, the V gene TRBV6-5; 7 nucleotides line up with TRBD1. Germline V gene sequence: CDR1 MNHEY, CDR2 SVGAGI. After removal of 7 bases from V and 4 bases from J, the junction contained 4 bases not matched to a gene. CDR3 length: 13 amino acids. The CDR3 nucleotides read TGTGCCAGCACACAGGGGCTTAATCAGCCCCAGCATTTT. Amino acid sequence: CASTQGLNQPQHF.

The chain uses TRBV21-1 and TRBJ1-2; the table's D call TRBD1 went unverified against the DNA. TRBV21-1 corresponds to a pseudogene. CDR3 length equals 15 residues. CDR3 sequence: CASSTKGKVNYGYTF. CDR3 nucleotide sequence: TGTGCCAGCAGCACCAAGGGGAAGGTTAACTATGGCTACACCTTC.

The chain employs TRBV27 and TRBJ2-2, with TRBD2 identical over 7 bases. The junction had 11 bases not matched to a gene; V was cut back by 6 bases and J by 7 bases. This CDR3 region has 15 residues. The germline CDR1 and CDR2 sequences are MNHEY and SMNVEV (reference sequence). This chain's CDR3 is CASSNLLAANGELFF. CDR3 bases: TGTGCCAGCAGCAACCTCCTAGCGGCGAACGGGGAGCTGTTTTTT.

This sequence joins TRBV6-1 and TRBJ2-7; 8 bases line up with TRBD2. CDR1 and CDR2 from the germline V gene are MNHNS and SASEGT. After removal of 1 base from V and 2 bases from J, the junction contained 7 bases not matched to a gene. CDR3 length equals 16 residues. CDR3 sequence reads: CASSEGVGGLAYEQYF. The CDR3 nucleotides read TGTGCCAGCAGTGAAGGGGTGGGGGGACTAGCCTACGAGCAGTACTTC.